This T cell receptor (beta chain) was profiled in a study of PD-1 blockade in classical Hodgkin lymphoma. Whole-study context: The nivolumab dose that patients received was 3 mg/kg, given intravenously every 2 weeks.

The table came from immunoSEQ multiplex PCR; TCRdb's copy has only in-frame clones and leaves some out. Of about 89,000 clones listed, about nine tenths were seen once; the top ten hold 2.5% to 3.5%. The CDR3 is 15 amino acids. With 4 bases removed from V and 5 bases from J, the gap between germline ends came to 14 bases. CDR1 SGHTA and CDR2 FQGTGA come from the germline V gene. General study results and limits: When set against healthy donors, newly diagnosed patients were reported to show lower baseline TCR diversity. Exclusion applied to patients who initiated nivolumab less than 1 year following ASCT. Complete responders showed a baseline diversity that resembled the diversity of newly diagnosed patients.

Details on this clone: Its matching antigen is unknown.

Documented time point: cycle 4 day 1 (C4D1), after less than 7 weeks of nivolumab. There was relapse after autologous stem cell transplantation in every patient, and there was variation in brentuximab vedotin exposure. The sequence was obtained from a human donor with classical Hodgkin lymphoma. The rearrangement uses TRBV7-3 and TRBJ2-2, with D possibly being TRBD1 (6 bases). The material was peripheral blood mononuclear cells (PBMCs), obtained before the fourth cycle of nivolumab. The CDR3 sequence is CASSSGGLGTGELFF. The CDR3 DNA reads as TGTGCCAGCAGCTCTGGGGGCTTGGGGACCGGGGAGCTGTTTTTT.